Listed here is a single TCR beta chain. Its specificity is unknown. This entry comes from a study of cytomegalovirus exposure and HLA in healthy donors. PCR used 60 Vbeta primers and 13 Jbeta primers. Measured with immunoSEQ multiplex PCR; TCRdb has only the in-frame clones, and not every one. There are over 50,000 clones in the sample; around 90% occur only once, and 1.5% lies in the top ten. The study, taken as a whole, reports: Overall, approximately 150 TCR beta chains were annotated as cytomegalovirus-associated.

The CDR3 spans 14 residues. The germline V and J ends were trimmed by 6 bases and 10 bases, with 19 bases remaining between them. The germline gives CDR1 MNHEY, CDR2 SMNVEV (reference sequence). Sequencing was carried out using PBMCs. The receptor comes from a man aged 25-45 years in good health and CMV-seropositive. This rearrangement joins TRBV27 to TRBJ2-1; tentatively, D is TRBD2 (5 bases). The CDR3, as DNA: TGTGCCAGCAGCCTCCCGGGGTGGGCCGGGGAGCAGTTCTTC. This codes for CASSLPGWAGEQFF.